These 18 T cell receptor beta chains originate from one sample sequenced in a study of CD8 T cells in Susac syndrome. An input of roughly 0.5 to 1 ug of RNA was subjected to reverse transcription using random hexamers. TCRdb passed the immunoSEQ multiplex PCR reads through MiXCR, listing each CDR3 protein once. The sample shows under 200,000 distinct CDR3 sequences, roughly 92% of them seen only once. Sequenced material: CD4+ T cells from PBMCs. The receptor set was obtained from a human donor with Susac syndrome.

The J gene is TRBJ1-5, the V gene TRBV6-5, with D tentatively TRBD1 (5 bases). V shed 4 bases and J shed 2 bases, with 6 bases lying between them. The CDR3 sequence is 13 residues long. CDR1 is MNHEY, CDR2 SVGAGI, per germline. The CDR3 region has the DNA TGTGCCAGCAGTTCGGGACGCAATCAGCCCCAGCATTTT. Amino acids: CASSSGRNQPQHF.

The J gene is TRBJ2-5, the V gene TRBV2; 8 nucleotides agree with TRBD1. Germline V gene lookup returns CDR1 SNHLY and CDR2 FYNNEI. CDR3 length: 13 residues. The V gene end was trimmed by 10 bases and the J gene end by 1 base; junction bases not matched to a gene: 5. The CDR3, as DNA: TGTGCCACACAGGGGGACTCCCAAGAGACCCAGTACTTC. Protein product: CATQGDSQETQYF.

The CDR3 DNA reads TGCAGTGCCCCCCGGGATTCGTACGAGCAGTACTTC. Residues: CSAPRDSYEQYF. V and J are TRBV20-1 and TRBJ2-7; D is possibly TRBD2 (5 bases). V lost 6 bases to trimming and J lost 4 bases, with 13 bases between them. This CDR3 is 12 amino acids long. Germline CDR1 reads DFQATT; CDR2 reads SNEGSKA (reference sequence).

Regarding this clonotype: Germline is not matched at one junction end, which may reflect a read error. The CDR3 DNA sequence: TGTGCCAGCAGCCAAGAAAGAGGGGACAGGGAGCACTTC. Protein: CASSQERGDREHF. V usage is TRBV14 and J usage is TRBJ2-7, with 9 bases that match TRBD1. Germline CDR1 reads SGHDN; CDR2 reads FVKESK. This CDR3 has 13 amino acids.

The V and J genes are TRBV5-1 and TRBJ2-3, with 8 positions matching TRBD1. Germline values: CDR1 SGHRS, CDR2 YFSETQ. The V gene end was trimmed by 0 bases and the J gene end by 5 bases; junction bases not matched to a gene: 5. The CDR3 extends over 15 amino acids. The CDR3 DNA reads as TGCGCCAGCAGCTTGGGTCCGACAGGGGAAGATACGCAGTATTTT. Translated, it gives CASSLGPTGEDTQYF.

CDR3 bases: TGTGCCAGCAGTTGGACAGGGGGCACGAACACTGAAGCTTTCTTT. It is translated as CASSWTGGTNTEAFF. The chain links TRBV5-6 to TRBJ1-1; 11 bases are shared with TRBD1. V lost 5 bases and J lost 1; bases outside the gene matches: 4. The CDR3 is made up of 15 amino acids. The germline V gene encodes CDR1 SGHDT and CDR2 YYEEEE.

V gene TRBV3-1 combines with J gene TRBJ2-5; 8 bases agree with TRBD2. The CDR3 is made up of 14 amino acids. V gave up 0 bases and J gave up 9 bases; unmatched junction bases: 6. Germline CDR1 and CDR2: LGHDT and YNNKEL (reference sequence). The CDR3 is CASSQDTLAGAQYF. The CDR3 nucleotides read TGTGCCAGCAGCCAAGATACCCTAGCGGGTGCCCAGTACTTC.

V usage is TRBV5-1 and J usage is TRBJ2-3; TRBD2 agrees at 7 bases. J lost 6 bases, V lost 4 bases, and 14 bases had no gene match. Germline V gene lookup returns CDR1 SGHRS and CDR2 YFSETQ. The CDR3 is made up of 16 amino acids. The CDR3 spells CASSPPTSSGVDTQYF. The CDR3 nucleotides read TGCGCCAGCAGCCCACCGACTAGCTCGGGGGTGGATACGCAGTATTTT.

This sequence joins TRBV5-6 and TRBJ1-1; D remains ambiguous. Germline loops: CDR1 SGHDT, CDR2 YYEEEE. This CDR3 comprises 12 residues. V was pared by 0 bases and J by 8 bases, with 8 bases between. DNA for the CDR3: TGTGCCAGCAGCTTGGGACGGCGAGAAGCTTTCTTT. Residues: CASSLGRREAFF. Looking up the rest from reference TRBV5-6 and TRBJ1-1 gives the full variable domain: DAGVTQSPTHLIKTRGQQVTLRCSPKSGHDTVSWYQQALGQGPQFIFQYYEEEERQRGNFPDRFSGHQFPNYSSELNVNALLLGDSALYLCASSLGRREAFFGQGTRLTVV.

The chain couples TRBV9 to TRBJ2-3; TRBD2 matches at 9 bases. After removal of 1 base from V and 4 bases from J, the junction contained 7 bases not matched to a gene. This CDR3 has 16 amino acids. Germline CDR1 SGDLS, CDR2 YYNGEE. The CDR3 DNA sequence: TGTGCCAGCAGCGTAAGGGGGACTAGCAACGCAGATACGCAGTATTTT. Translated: CASSVRGTSNADTQYF.

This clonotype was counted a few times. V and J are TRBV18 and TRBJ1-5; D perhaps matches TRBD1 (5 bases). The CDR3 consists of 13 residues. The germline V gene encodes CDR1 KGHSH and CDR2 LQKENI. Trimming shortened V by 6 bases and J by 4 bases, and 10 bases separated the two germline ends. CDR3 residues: CASSFDSNQPQHF. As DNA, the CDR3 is TGTGCCAGCTCCTTCGACAGTAATCAGCCCCAGCATTTT.

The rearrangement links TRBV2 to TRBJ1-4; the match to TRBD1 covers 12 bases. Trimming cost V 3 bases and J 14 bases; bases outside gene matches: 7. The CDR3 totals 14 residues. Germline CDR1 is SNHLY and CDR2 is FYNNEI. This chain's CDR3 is CASSDGTGGLGLFF. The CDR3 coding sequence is TGTGCCAGCAGTGATGGGACAGGGGGCCTTGGTCTGTTTTTT.

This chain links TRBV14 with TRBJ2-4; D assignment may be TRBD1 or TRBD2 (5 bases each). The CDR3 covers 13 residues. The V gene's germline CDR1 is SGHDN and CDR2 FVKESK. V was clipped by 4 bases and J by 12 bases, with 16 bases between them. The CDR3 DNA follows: TGTGCCAGCAGCCTCCTGGGAGAGGGGCCTCAGTACTTC. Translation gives CASSLLGEGPQYF. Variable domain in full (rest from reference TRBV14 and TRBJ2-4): EAGVTQFPSHSVIEKGQTVTLRCDPISGHDNLYWYRRVMGKEIKFLLHFVKESKQDESGMPNNRFLAERTGGTYSTLKVQPAELEDSGVYFCASSLLGEGPQYFGAGTRLSVL.

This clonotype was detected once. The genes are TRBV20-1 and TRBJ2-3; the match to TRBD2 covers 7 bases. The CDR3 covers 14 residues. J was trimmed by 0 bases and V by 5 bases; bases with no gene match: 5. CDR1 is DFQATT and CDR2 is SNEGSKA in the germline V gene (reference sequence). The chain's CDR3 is CSAPLAESTDTQYF. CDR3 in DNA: TGCAGTGCTCCCCTAGCGGAAAGCACAGATACGCAGTATTTT.

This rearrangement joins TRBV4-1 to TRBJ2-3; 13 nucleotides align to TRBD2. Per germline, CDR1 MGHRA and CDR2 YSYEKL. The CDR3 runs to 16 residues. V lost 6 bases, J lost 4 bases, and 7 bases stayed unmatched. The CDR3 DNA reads TGCGCCAGCAGTCAACGACTAGCGGGGGGTTCAGATACGCAGTATTTT. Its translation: CASSQRLAGGSDTQYF.

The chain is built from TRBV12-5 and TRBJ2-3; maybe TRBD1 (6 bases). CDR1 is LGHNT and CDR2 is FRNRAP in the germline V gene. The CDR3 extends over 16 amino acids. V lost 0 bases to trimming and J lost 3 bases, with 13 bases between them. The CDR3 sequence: CASGLVLGARTDTQYF. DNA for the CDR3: TGTGCTAGTGGTTTGGTACTGGGGGCAAGGACAGATACGCAGTATTTT.

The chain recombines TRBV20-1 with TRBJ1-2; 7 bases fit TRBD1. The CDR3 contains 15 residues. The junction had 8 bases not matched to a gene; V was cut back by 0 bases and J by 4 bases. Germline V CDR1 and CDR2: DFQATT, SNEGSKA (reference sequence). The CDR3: CSARDRDRGPYGYTF. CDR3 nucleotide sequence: TGCAGTGCTAGAGACCGGGACAGAGGGCCCTATGGCTACACCTTC.

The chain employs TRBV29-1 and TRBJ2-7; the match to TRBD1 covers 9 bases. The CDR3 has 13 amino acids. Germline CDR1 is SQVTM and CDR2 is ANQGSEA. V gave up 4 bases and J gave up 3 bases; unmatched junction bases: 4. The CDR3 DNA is TGCAGCGTTGCGACAGGGGGAGGCTACGAGCAGTACTTC. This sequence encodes CSVATGGGYEQYF.